These 27 T cell receptor beta chains originate from one sample sequenced in a study of shared clonotypes between healthy human individuals. Using immunoSEQ multiplex PCR, the repertoire was profiled, and TCRdb retains in-frame clones only, with some absent. The profile shows 950,000 to 1,100,000 clones, 75% to 85% of them singletons. Sequenced input: memory CD4+ T cells from PBMCs. Subset noted: CD45RA-negative fraction. The source of these receptors is a man between 18 and 29 years old in good health. Some clones in this sample may be carry-over from other donors' samples.

The table lists this clone with a few counts. The rearrangement links TRBV30 to TRBJ1-5; 12 bases are shared with TRBD1. With V trimmed by 1 base and J by 6 bases, 10 bases remained unmatched. The CDR3 has 17 residues. Germline V gene lookup returns CDR1 GTSNPN and CDR2 SVGIG (reference sequence). CDR3 loop: CAWSALGGQGASQPQHF. The CDR3 DNA reads TGTGCCTGGAGTGCCCTCGGGGGACAGGGGGCGAGTCAGCCCCAGCATTTT.

The J gene is TRBJ1-1, the V gene TRBV29-1; maybe TRBD1 (5 bases). The CDR3 covers 13 residues. The germline V gene has CDR1 SQVTM and CDR2 ANQGSEA. Trimming pared 6 bases from V and 0 bases from J, leaving 11 bases between. The CDR3 DNA reads as TGCAGCGTCTCAGGGATACTGAACACTGAAGCTTTCTTT. It is translated as CSVSGILNTEAFF.

As regards this clone: This could be a read error, since a much larger clone is one nucleotide away. This specimen includes other DNA sequences encoding the same CDR3. V is TRBV6-1 and J is TRBJ2-7, with D unclear. Trimming took off 5 bases at V and 0 bases at J, with 2 bases between the two ends. This CDR3 is built from 11 residues. In germline, CDR1 is MNHNS, CDR2 SASEGT. In DNA form, the CDR3 reads TGTGCCAGCAGTCACTCCTACGAGCAGTACTTC. It yields the protein CASSHSYEQYF.

The chain joins TRBV5-1 to TRBJ2-3, with TRBD1 matching 9 bases. The CDR3 spans 14 residues. Germline lookup yields CDR1 SGHRS and CDR2 YFSETQ. The V gene end was trimmed by 3 bases and the J gene end by 4 bases; junction bases not matched to a gene: 3. CDR3 sequence (DNA): TGCGCCAGCAGCTCACAGGGGGCTTCAGATACGCAGTATTTT. It encodes CASSSQGASDTQYF.

The V call is TRBV4-2, the J call TRBJ1-3; 7 nucleotides align to TRBD1. The ends lost 5 bases at V and 0 bases at J; junction bases unmatched: 7. Germline assignment: CDR1 LGHNA and CDR2 YNFKEQ. The CDR3 extends over 16 amino acids. The CDR3 protein is CASSLGGGNSGNTIYF. CDR3 sequence (DNA): TGTGCCAGCAGCTTGGGAGGGGGCAACTCTGGAAACACCATATATTTT.

This clone came up many times. This specimen includes other DNA sequences encoding the same CDR3. V usage is TRBV7-8 and J usage is TRBJ2-3, with D unclear. Germline V gene lookup returns CDR1 SGHVS and CDR2 FQNEAQ. CDR3 length equals 14 residues. V lost 1 base to trimming and J lost 1 base, with 6 bases between them. CDR3 sequence reads: CASSLDSGTDTQYF. The DNA for the CDR3 is TGTGCCAGCAGCTTAGACAGTGGCACAGATACGCAGTATTTT. Full variable domain (missing parts from reference TRBV7-8 and TRBJ2-3): GAGVSQSPRYKVAKRGQDVALRCDPISGHVSLFWYQQALGQGPEFLTYFQNEAQLDKSGLPSDRFFAERPEGSVSTLKIQRTQQEDSAVYLCASSLDSGTDTQYFGPGTRLTVL.

A few counts support this clone. The chain couples TRBV2 to TRBJ2-7, with TRBD2 identical over 14 bases. V was clipped by 8 bases and J by 6 bases; unmatched bases: 6. The CDR3 length is 14 residues. The germline CDR1 and CDR2 sequences are SNHLY and FYNNEI. CDR3 in DNA: TGTGCCAGCGGGGGACTAGCGGGAGTCGGCGAGCAGTACTTC. Its translation is CASGGLAGVGEQYF.

The gene calls are TRBV7-9 and TRBJ1-1, with 9 bases fitting TRBD1. The CDR3 extends over 16 amino acids. The germline CDR1 and CDR2 sequences are SEHNR and FQNEAQ (reference sequence). V trimming: 3 bases; J trimming: 10 bases; junction bases outside the gene matches: 15. The CDR3 spells CASSLGRDRVDLRAFF. CDR3 coding DNA: TGTGCCAGCAGCTTGGGCCGGGACAGGGTAGACCTAAGAGCTTTCTTT.

The chain links TRBV29-1 to TRBJ1-1, with D possibly being TRBD1 (5 bases). V was pared by 6 bases and J by 4 bases, with 18 bases between. The CDR3 runs 14 residues. CDR1 SQVTM and CDR2 ANQGSEA come from the germline V gene. CDR3 residues: CSVTRGFGSTEAFF. As DNA, the CDR3 is TGCAGCGTGACTAGGGGCTTCGGAAGCACTGAAGCTTTCTTT. The entire variable domain, with the rest obtained from reference TRBV29-1 and TRBJ1-1, is as follows: SAVISQKPSRDICQRGTSLTIQCQVDSQVTMMFWYRQQPGQSLTLIATANQGSEATYESGFVIDKFPISRPNLTFSTLTVSNMSPEDSSIYLCSVTRGFGSTEAFFGQGTRLTVV.

This chain uses TRBV10-1 with TRBJ2-3; tentatively, D is TRBD1 (5 bases). V lost 0 bases and J 3 bases, leaving 13 bases between the germline ends. Germline CDR1 and CDR2: WNHNN and SYGVQD (reference sequence). The CDR3 spans 16 residues. CDR3 amino acids: CASSESGRAGTDTQYF. The CDR3 coding sequence is TGCGCCAGCAGTGAGTCAGGCAGGGCCGGAACAGATACGCAGTATTTT.

V is TRBV27 and J is TRBJ2-7, with D unresolved. V was trimmed by 5 bases and J by 1 base, leaving 15 bases between them. In germline, CDR1 is MNHEY, CDR2 SMNVEV (reference sequence). The length of the CDR3 is 15 residues. The CDR3: CASSPRPFRSYEQYF. The CDR3 DNA reads TGTGCCAGCAGTCCCCGGCCTTTTAGGTCCTACGAGCAGTACTTC.

The chain employs TRBV30 and TRBJ2-1; 13 bases match TRBD2. Germline CDR1 is GTSNPN and CDR2 is SVGIG (reference sequence). V was clipped by 0 bases and J by 1 base; unmatched bases: 6. The CDR3 extends over 18 amino acids. CDR3: CAWSVLGLAGSSYNEQFF. As DNA, the CDR3 is TGTGCCTGGAGTGTACTGGGACTAGCGGGAAGTTCCTACAATGAGCAGTTCTTC.

V and J are TRBV27 and TRBJ2-3; no definite D call. Germline CDR1 is MNHEY and CDR2 is SMNVEV (reference sequence). CDR3 size: 15 residues. Trimming left V 8 bases short and J 0 bases short, with 15 bases between. CDR3: CASGSPRKSTDTQYF. The DNA of the CDR3 is TGTGCCAGCGGCAGCCCACGCAAGAGCACAGATACGCAGTATTTT.

The chain couples TRBV5-1 to TRBJ2-2; D call uncertain. V was clipped by 4 bases and J by 1 base, with 5 bases between them. CDR1 is SGHRS, CDR2 YFSETQ, per germline. The CDR3 spans 13 residues. The CDR3 protein is CASSPGNTGELFF. CDR3 DNA sequence: TGCGCCAGCAGCCCGGGGAACACCGGGGAGCTGTTTTTT. Looking up the rest from reference TRBV5-1 and TRBJ2-2 gives the full variable domain: KAGVTQTPRYLIKTRGQQVTLSCSPISGHRSVSWYQQTPGQGLQFLFEYFSETQRNKGNFPGRFSGRQFSNSRSEMNVSTLELGDSALYLCASSPGNTGELFFGEGSRLTVL.

The rearrangement uses TRBV10-3 and TRBJ1-2, with D hard to call. The CDR3 is 15 residues long. Germline V gene data show CDR1 as ENHRY and CDR2 as SYGVKD. The V end lost 3 bases, the J end lost 5 bases, and 16 bases lay between the germline ends. CDR3 loop: CAISEGPGALYGYTF. The CDR3 DNA reads TGTGCCATCAGTGAAGGGCCAGGAGCCCTTTATGGCTACACCTTC.

This clone was seen a few times. This sample includes further DNA sequences coding for the same CDR3. The rearrangement links TRBV2 to TRBJ2-7; the D gene is possibly TRBD2 (5 bases). Trimming took off 1 base at V and 7 bases at J, with 11 bases between the two ends. CDR3 length: 13 residues. Germline CDR1 SNHLY, CDR2 FYNNEI. The CDR3 reads CASSEGRGREQYF. CDR3 DNA: TGTGCCAGCAGTGAAGGTCGGGGTAGGGAGCAGTACTTC.

This clone was detected only a few times. The rearrangement joins TRBV10-3 to TRBJ2-7, with 9 bases that match TRBD2. V dropped 11 bases and J dropped 6; count of bases not matched to a gene: 11. CDR1 ENHRY and CDR2 SYGVKD come from the germline V gene. The CDR3 spans 13 residues. CDR3 amino acids: CAVSSSGKAEQYF. The CDR3, as DNA: TGTGCCGTATCATCTAGCGGGAAAGCCGAGCAGTACTTC.

This clone was seen a few times. This chain links TRBV11-2 with TRBJ1-4; the D gene is possibly TRBD1 (6 bases). There are 14 residues in the CDR3. Germline V lookup: CDR1 SGHAT, CDR2 FQNNGV. The ends were cut back, 1 base at V and 7 bases at J, with 10 bases in the middle. In DNA, the CDR3 is TGTGCCAGCAGCTTAGGGGGGGCGGTTGAAAAACTGTTTTTT. It encodes CASSLGGAVEKLFF.

The rearrangement joins TRBV30 to TRBJ2-2; D gene ambiguous. Trimming cost V 2 bases and J 6 bases, with 10 bases left between them. Germline loops: CDR1 GTSNPN, CDR2 SVGIG (reference sequence). The length of the CDR3 is 13 residues. CDR3 in amino acids: CAWSPTIAGELFF. The CDR3 region has the DNA TGTGCCTGGAGTCCCACCATTGCCGGGGAGCTGTTTTTT.

The chain has TRBV5-1 and TRBJ1-4, with no clear D. Deletions cut 4 bases from V and 5 bases from J, with 12 bases between. CDR3 size: 14 residues. The germline gives CDR1 SGHRS, CDR2 YFSETQ. The chain's CDR3 is CASSPAGINEKLFF. The CDR3 DNA sequence: TGCGCCAGCAGCCCTGCTGGAATAAATGAAAAACTGTTTTTT.

Concerning this clone itself: The sample carries other DNA sequences with the same CDR3. V gene TRBV28 combines with J gene TRBJ2-7, with D unresolved. This CDR3 has 14 residues. The V gene's germline CDR1 is MDHEN and CDR2 SYDVKM. Trimming pared 5 bases from V and 2 bases from J, leaving 13 bases between. The CDR3 DNA is TGTGCCAGCAGTCCCGTTGCAGGTACCTACGAGCAGTACTTC. It translates to CASSPVAGTYEQYF.

The chain carries TRBV11-2 and TRBJ2-4; possible D gene TRBD1, 5 bases. Germline CDR1 SGHAT, CDR2 FQNNGV. CDR3 size: 15 residues. The germline V and J ends were trimmed by 5 bases and 6 bases, with 17 bases remaining between them. The CDR3 DNA reads TGTGCCAGCAGCCCATCAGGGTACGACGGAAACATTCAGTACTTC. Amino acid sequence: CASSPSGYDGNIQYF.

The chain is built from TRBV11-2 and TRBJ2-5, with a weak D call TRBD1 (6 bases). This CDR3 spans 14 amino acids. Germline V CDR1 and CDR2: SGHAT, FQNNGV. The ends were cut back, 1 base at V and 2 bases at J, with 8 bases in the middle. The CDR3 DNA reads TGTGCCAGCAGCTTAGGGCAGGGGCAAGAGACCCAGTACTTC. Its protein is CASSLGQGQETQYF.

The chain links TRBV4-3 to TRBJ2-7, with 10 nucleotides matching TRBD1. The trim removed 1 base at V and 4 bases at J, leaving 4 bases unmatched. This CDR3 comprises 15 residues. Germline CDR1 is LGHNA and CDR2 is YSLEER. The CDR3 nucleotides are TGCGCCAGCAGCCAAGGGGACAGGGGAGGATACGAGCAGTACTTC. Its protein product is CASSQGDRGGYEQYF.

V gene TRBV28 combines with J gene TRBJ2-1; the D gene is possibly TRBD2 (6 bases). V was shortened by 6 bases and J by 4 bases, with 16 bases between the two germline ends. The CDR3 totals 15 residues. The germline gives CDR1 MDHEN, CDR2 SYDVKM. The CDR3 bases are TGTGCCAGCAGAAAGGGCGGAGCGGGTTACAATGAGCAGTTCTTC. As protein: CASRKGGAGYNEQFF.

This clone was picked up a small number of times. The chain recombines TRBV5-4 with TRBJ2-7, with TRBD2 matching 8 bases. V trimming: 3 bases; J trimming: 0 bases; junction bases outside the gene matches: 5. Germline CDR1 and CDR2: SGHNT and YYREEE (reference sequence). The CDR3 is 15 amino acids. This CDR3 is CASSSGTRGSYEQYF. Here the CDR3 DNA reads TGTGCCAGCAGCTCCGGGACTAGGGGCTCCTACGAGCAGTACTTC.

CDR3: CASSSTFIGELFF. CDR3 bases: TGCGCCAGCAGCTCAACATTCATCGGGGAGCTGTTTTTT. The chain combines TRBV5-1 with TRBJ2-2; D gene uncertain. Trimming took off 3 bases at V and 7 bases at J, with 10 bases between the two ends. The CDR3 runs 13 residues. CDR1 and CDR2 (germline): SGHRS, YFSETQ. The whole variable domain, remainder taken from reference TRBV5-1 and TRBJ2-2, is KAGVTQTPRYLIKTRGQQVTLSCSPISGHRSVSWYQQTPGQGLQFLFEYFSETQRNKGNFPGRFSGRQFSNSRSEMNVSTLELGDSALYLCASSSTFIGELFFGEGSRLTVL.